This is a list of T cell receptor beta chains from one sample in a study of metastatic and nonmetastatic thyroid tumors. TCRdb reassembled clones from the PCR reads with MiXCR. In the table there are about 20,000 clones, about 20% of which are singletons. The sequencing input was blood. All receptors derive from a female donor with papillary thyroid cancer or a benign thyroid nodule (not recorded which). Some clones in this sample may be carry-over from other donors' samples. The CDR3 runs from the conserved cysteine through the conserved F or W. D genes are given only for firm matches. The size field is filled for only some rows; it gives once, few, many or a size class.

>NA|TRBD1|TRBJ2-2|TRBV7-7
TGTGCTAGCAGCCCGGGACAGGGGACCGCGAACACCGGTGAGTTGTTTTTT
CASSPGQGTANTGELFF
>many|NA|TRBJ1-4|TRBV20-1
TGCAGTGCTAGATCCCTGCATCATAATGAAAAACTGTTTTTT
CSARSLHHNEKLFF
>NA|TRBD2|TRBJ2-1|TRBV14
TGTGCCAGCAGCCAGGCGGGGGGGCCGTACAATGAGCAGTTCTTC
CASSQAGGPYNEQFF
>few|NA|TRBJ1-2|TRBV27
TGTGCCAGCAGGGGCGACAGACTCATGCGCGGCGGCTACACCTTC
CASRGDRLMRGGYTF
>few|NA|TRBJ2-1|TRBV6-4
TGTGCCAGCAGTGACTCGGGTGGGAGGGGGTACAATGAGCAGTTCTTC
CASSDSGGRGYNEQFF
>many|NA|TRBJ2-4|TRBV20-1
TGCAGTGCTAGAGATCTGGGACTCCCAAACATTCAGTACTTC
CSARDLGLPNIQYF
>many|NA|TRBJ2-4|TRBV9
TGTGCCAGCAGCTCGGAGTCGACAGGTGCGAACATTCAGTACTTC
CASSSESTGANIQYF
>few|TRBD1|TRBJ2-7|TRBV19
TGTGCCAGCAGGGCCCCGGGACAGTCCTCCTACGAGCAGTACTTC
CASRAPGQSSYEQYF
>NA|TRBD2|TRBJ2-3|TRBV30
TGTGCCTGGAGTAGAGCGGGAGGCACAGATACGCAGTATTTT
CAWSRAGGTDTQYF
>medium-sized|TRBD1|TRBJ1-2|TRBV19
TGTGCCAGTAGTACCCGGGACAGCGGTGGAACCTTC
CASSTRDSGGTF
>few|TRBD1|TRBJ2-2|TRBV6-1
TGTGCCACCAGTCGGCAGGGGGCCACCGGGGAGCTGTTTTTT
CATSRQGATGELFF
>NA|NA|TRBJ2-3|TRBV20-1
TGCCCCGACTCGGTCACAGATACGCAGTATTTT
CPDSVTDTQYF
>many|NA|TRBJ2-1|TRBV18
TGTGCCAGCTCACCACCCATGATGAATGGGCAGTTCTTC
CASSPPMMNGQFF
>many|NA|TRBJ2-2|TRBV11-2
TGTGCCAGCAGCTCCGGGACGGCCGCGAACACCGGGGAGCTGTTTTTT
CASSSGTAANTGELFF
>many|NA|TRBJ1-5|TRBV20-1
TGCAGTGCTAGAGATAGGACGGGGGGTCAGCCCCAGCATTTT
CSARDRTGGQPQHF
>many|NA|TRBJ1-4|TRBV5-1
TGCGCCAGCAGCTCGGGAGCGGGTGGTGAAAAACTGTTTTTT
CASSSGAGGEKLFF
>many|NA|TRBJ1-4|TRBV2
TGTGCCAGCAGTGAAATGGGGCGGGGAAATGAAAAACTGTTTTTT
CASSEMGRGNEKLFF
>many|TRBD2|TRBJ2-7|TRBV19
TGTGCCAGTAGTACCCCGGGTCTAGCGGGAGGACGCGAGCAGTACTTC
CASSTPGLAGGREQYF
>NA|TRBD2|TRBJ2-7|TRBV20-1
TGCAGTGCTAGAGCCCCAAGCGGGAGGGCCTACGAGCAGTACTTC
CSARAPSGRAYEQYF
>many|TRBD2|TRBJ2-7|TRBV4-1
TGCGCCAGCAGCCAAGTACTAGCGGGGGGCAACTACGAGCAGTACTTC
CASSQVLAGGNYEQYF
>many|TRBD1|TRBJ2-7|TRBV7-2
TGTGCCAGCAGCTTAGTAGGACAGGAGACCTACGAGCAGTACTTC
CASSLVGQETYEQYF
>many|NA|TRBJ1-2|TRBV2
TGTGCCAGCACCGGGGACCAAAGGGTGGGCTACACCTTC
CASTGDQRVGYTF
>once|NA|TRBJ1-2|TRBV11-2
TGTGCCAGCAGCTTAGCGGGGGTTGGCTATGGCTACACATTC
CASSLAGVGYGYTF